The entry below gives a single TCR beta chain sequence along with its context. The sample is drawn from a study of T cells in Graves' hyperthyroidism and ophthalmopathy. Study-wide background: Sampling of peripheral blood happened at initial diagnosis, prior to any treatment.

It was RNA transcripts that yielded the amplified TCR beta CDR3 regions. First-round RT-PCR targeting the TCR CDR3 was performed with the HTBI primer set. TCRdb independently ran MiXCR on the multiplex PCR reads; one entry per CDR3 protein. This table holds more than 650,000 distinct CDR3 sequences, 11% to 15% found once. Germline CDR1 is SEHNR and CDR2 is FQNEAQ (reference sequence). The CDR3 has 17 amino acids. The trim removed 4 bases at V and 7 bases at J, leaving 14 bases unmatched. The chain has TRBV7-9 and TRBJ2-1; 9 positions agree with TRBD2. The sequence came from a woman under 30 with Graves' hyperthyroidism. The sample taken for sequencing was blood. The CDR3 DNA sequence: TGTGCCAGCAGCTCCACGGAACGACTAGCGGCGAGAAATGAGCAGTTCTTC. Residues: CASSSTERLAARNEQFF.